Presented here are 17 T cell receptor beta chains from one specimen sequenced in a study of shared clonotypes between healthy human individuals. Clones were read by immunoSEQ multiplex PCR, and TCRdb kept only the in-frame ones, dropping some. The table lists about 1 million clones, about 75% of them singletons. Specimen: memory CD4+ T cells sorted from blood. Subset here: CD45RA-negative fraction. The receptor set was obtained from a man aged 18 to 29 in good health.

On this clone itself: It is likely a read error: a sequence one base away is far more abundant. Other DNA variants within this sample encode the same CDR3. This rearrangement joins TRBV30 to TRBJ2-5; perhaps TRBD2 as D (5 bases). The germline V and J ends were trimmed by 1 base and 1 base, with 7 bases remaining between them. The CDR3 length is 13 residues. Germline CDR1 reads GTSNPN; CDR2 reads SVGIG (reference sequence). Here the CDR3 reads CAWSGGLQETQYF. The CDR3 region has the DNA TGTGCCTGGAGTGGAGGGCTCCAAGAGACCCAGTACTTC.

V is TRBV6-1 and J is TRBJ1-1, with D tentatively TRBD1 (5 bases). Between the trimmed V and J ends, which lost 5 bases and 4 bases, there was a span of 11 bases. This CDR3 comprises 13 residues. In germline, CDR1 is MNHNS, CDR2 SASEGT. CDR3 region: CASSYLGTTEAFF. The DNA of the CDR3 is TGTGCCAGCAGTTATTTGGGGACCACTGAAGCTTTCTTT.

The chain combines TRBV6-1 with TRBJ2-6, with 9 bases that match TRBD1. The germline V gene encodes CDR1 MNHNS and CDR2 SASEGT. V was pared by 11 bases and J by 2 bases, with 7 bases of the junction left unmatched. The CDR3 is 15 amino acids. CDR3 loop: CAGGQGKPGANVLTF. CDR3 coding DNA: TGTGCCGGAGGACAGGGGAAACCTGGGGCCAACGTCCTGACTTTC.

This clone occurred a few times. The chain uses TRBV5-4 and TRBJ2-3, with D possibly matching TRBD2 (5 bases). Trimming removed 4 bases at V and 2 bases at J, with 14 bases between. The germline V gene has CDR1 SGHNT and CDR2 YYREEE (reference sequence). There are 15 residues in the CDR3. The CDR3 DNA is TGTGCCAGCAGCACGGACTTTACCCCCACAGATACGCAGTATTTT. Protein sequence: CASSTDFTPTDTQYF.

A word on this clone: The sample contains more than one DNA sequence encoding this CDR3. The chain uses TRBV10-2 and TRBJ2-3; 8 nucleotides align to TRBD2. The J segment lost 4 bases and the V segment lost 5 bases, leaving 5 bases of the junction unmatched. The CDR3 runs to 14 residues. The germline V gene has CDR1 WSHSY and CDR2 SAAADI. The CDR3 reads CASSRLAGADTQYF. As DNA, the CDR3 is TGCGCCAGCAGTAGGCTAGCGGGCGCAGATACGCAGTATTTT.

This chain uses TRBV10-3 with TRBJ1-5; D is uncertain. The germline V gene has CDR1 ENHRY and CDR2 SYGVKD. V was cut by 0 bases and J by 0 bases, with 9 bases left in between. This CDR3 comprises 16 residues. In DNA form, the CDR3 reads TGTGCCATCAGTGAGTCGAACGCGGATAGCAATCAGCCCCAGCATTTT. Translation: CAISESNADSNQPQHF.

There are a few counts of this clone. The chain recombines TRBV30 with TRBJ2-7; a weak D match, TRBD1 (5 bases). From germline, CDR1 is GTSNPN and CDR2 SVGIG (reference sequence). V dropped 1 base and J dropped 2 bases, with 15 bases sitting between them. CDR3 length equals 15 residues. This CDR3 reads CAWSAGQGNTYEQYF. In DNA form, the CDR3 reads TGTGCCTGGAGTGCAGGGCAGGGAAATACCTACGAGCAGTACTTC.

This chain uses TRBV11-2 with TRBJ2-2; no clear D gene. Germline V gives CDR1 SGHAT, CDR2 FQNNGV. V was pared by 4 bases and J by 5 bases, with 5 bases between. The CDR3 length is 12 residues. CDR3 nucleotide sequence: TGTGCCAGCAGCTCCCAAACCGGGGAGCTGTTTTTT. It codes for CASSSQTGELFF.

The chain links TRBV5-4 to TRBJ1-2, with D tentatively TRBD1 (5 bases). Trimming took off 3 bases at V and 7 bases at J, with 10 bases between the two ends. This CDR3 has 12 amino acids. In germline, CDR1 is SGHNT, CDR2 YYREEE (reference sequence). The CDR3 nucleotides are TGTGCCAGCAGCTCACAGGAAGGTGGCTACACCTTC. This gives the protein CASSSQEGGYTF.

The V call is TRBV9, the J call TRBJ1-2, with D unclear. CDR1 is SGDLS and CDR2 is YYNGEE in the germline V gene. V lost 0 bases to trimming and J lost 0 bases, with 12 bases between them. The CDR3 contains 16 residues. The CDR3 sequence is CASSVASGLANYGYTF. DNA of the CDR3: TGTGCCAGCAGCGTAGCGTCTGGGTTAGCTAACTATGGCTACACCTTC.

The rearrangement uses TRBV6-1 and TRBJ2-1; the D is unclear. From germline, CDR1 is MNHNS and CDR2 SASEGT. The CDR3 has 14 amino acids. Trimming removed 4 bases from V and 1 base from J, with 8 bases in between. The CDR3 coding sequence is TGTGCCAGCAGTGCGCCAATGTCCTACAATGAGCAGTTCTTC. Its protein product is CASSAPMSYNEQFF.

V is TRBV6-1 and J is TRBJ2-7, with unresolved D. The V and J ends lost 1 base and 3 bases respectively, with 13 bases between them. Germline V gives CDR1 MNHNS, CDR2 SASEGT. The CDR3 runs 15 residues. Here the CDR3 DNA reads TGTGCCAGCAGTGAAGGGGTAGCCGATAACTACGAGCAGTACTTC. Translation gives CASSEGVADNYEQYF.

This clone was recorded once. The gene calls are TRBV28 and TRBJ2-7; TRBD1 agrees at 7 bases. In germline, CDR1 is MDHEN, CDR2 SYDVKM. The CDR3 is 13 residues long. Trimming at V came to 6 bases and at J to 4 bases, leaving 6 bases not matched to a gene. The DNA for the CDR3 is TGTGCCAGCAGAACGGGACAGACGTACGAGCAGTACTTC. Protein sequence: CASRTGQTYEQYF.

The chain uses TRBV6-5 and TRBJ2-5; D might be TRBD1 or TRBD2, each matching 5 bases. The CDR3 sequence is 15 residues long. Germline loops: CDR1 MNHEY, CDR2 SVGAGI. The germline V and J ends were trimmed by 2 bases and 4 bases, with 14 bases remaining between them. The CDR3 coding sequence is TGTGCCAGCAGTTACGCCGGGACCGGGCGAGAGACCCAGTACTTC. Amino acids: CASSYAGTGRETQYF.

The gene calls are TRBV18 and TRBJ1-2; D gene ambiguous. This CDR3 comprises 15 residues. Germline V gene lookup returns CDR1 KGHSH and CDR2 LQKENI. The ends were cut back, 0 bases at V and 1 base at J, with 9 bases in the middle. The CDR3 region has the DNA TGTGCCAGCTCACCACCTCGATCTTATAACTATGGCTACACCTTC. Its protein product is CASSPPRSYNYGYTF. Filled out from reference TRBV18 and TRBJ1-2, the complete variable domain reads NAGVMQNPRHLVRRRGQEARLRCSPMKGHSHVYWYRQLPEEGLKFMVYLQKENIIDESGMPKERFSAEFPKEGPSILRIQQVVRGDSAAYFCASSPPRSYNYGYTFGSGTRLTVV.

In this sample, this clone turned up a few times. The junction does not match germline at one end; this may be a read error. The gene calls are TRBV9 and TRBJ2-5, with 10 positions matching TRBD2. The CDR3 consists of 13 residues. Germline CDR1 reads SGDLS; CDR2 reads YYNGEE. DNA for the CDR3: TGTGCCAGCAGCGTAAGGGAGGGGACTAGCGCCGACTTC. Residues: CASSVREGTSADF.

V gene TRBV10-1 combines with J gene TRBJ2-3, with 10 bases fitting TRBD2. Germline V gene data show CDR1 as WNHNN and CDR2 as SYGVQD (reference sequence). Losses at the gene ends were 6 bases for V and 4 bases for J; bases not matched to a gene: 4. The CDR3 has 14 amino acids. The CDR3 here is CASSLAGAPDTQYF. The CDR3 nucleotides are TGCGCCAGCAGCCTAGCGGGAGCCCCAGATACGCAGTATTTT.